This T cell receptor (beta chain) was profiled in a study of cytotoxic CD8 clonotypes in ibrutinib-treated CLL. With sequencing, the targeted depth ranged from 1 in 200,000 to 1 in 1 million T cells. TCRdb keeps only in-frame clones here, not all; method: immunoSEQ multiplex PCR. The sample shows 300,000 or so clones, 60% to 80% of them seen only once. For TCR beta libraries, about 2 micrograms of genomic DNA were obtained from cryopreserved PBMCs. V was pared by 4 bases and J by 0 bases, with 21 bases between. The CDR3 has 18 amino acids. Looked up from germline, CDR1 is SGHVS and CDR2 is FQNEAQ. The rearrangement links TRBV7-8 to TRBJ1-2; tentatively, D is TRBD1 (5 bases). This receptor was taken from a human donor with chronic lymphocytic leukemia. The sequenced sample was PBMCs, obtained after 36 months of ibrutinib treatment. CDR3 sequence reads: CASSSLRVWGPTNYGYTF. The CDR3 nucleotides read TGTGCCAGCAGCTCCCTCAGGGTGTGGGGACCTACTAACTATGGCTACACCTTC. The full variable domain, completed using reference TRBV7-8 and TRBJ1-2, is GAGVSQSPRYKVAKRGQDVALRCDPISGHVSLFWYQQALGQGPEFLTYFQNEAQLDKSGLPSDRFFAERPEGSVSTLKIQRTQQEDSAVYLCASSSLRVWGPTNYGYTFGSGTRLTVV.